This TCR beta chain was sequenced for a study of T cell responses to AZD1222 COVID-19 vaccine. Pooling of second doses given at about 4 or about 12 weeks was done. Comments on this clone: Its antigen is not known.

This CDR3 contains 17 residues. Germline CDR1 is KGHDR and CDR2 is SFDVKD. The junction had 14 bases not matched to a gene; V was cut back by 6 bases and J by 4 bases. Measured with immunoSEQ multiplex PCR; TCRdb has only the in-frame clones, and not every one. The table has some 110,000 clones, about 90% seen once. Regarding the study as a whole: Sampled repertoires all dated from after the peak T cell response. Along spike, vaccine-associated CD4 TCRs were found throughout, with dominance at 160-218 and 743-854. A reported finding is that nearly half of spike-specific TCRs target unmutated variant regions.

V usage is TRBV24-1 and J usage is TRBJ2-5; 9 bases are a match to TRBD1. The clonotype was recovered from an adult who received the AZD1222 COVID-19 vaccine. This material consisted of peripheral blood, taken 28 days after the second AZD1222 dose. Here the CDR3 DNA reads TGTGCCACCAGTTCTCCGATCGGGACAGGGCGGGCAGAGACCCAGTACTTC. Residues: CATSSPIGTGRAETQYF.